The source of this T cell receptor (beta chain) is a study of blood T cells in healthy people across ages. Whole-study findings and limits: Naive CD4+ cells and diversity were both higher in long-lived donors than in aged donors.

The study drew donors from healthy Caucasian individuals in Russia aged 6 to 90. Extractions gave at least 5 micrograms of total RNA per sample. This clonotype was observed at least ten times. Antigen unknown. Primers used in a second PCR of roughly 7 to 12 cycles were a sample-barcoded 5' primer and a J-beta primer mix. TCRdb reprocessed the 5' RACE reads with MiXCR, giving one entry per CDR3 protein. The sample holds around 940,000 distinct CDR3 sequences, roughly 50% seen once. The clonotype was recovered from a woman between 55 and 75 years old in good health. The specimen was blood.

The chain's CDR3 is CASSSFTFYNEQFF. The CDR3 coding sequence is TGTGCCAGCAGTTCGTTTACCTTCTACAATGAGCAGTTCTTC. The V and J genes are TRBV27 and TRBJ2-1; no definite D call. CDR3 length: 14 residues. CDR1 and CDR2 (germline): MNHEY, SMNVEV (reference sequence). Trimming removed 4 bases from V and 3 bases from J, with 10 bases in between.